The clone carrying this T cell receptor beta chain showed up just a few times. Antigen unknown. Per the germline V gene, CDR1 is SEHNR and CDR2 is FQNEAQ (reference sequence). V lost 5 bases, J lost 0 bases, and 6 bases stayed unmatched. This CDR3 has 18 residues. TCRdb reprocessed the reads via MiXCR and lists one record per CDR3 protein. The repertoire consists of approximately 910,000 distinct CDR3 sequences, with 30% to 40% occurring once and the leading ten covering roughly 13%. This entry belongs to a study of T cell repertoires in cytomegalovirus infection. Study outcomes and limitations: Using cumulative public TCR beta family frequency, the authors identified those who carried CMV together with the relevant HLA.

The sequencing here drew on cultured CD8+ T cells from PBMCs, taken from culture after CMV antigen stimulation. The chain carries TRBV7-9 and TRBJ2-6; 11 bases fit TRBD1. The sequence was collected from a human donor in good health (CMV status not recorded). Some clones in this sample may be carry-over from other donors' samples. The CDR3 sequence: CASSHPGQGVSGANVLTF. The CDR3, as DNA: TGTGCCAGCAGCCACCCGGGACAGGGGGTCTCTGGGGCCAACGTCCTGACTTTC.